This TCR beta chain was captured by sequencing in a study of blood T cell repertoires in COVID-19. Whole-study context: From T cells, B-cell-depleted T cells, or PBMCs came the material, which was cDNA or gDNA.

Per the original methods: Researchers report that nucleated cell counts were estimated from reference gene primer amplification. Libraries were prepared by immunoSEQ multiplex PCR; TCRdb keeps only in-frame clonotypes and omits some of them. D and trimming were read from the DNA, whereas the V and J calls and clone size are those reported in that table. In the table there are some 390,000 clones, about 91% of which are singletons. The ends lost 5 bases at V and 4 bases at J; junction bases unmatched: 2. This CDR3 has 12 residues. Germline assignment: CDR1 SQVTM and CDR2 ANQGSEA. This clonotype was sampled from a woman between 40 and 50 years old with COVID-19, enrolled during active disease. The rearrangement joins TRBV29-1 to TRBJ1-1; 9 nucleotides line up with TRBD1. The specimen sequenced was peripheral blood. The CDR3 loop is CSVIQGATEAFF. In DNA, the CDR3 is TGCAGCGTTATACAGGGGGCCACTGAAGCTTTCTTT.